Detailed here is one T cell receptor beta chain. Its target is not known. The sample comes from a study of identical twins. Study findings and constraints: Its conclusions, products of cross-sectional statistical analysis, did not come from following the same donors. Out-of-frame TCR alpha sharing in monozygotic twins exceeded recombination model predictions.

A single record per CDR3 protein comes from TCRdb applying MiXCR to the 5' RACE reads. The sample has approximately 500,000 distinct CDR3 sequences; 15% are singletons. Healthy Caucasians, and only they, were the donors. Germline CDR1 and CDR2: SGHDN and FVKESK. Trimming shortened V by 2 bases and J by 4 bases, and 14 bases separated the two germline ends. This CDR3 region has 15 residues. This sample was also put to use in a study of yellow fever vaccine responses in identical twins.

The source is a woman aged 18-35 years in good health. The sequenced sample was CD4+ T cells sorted from blood. V gene TRBV14 combines with J gene TRBJ2-5; a weak D match, TRBD1 (6 bases). The CDR3 DNA reads TGTGCCAGCAGCCAATCCTTGGAACAGGGAGAGACCCAGTACTTC. Its protein is CASSQSLEQGETQYF.